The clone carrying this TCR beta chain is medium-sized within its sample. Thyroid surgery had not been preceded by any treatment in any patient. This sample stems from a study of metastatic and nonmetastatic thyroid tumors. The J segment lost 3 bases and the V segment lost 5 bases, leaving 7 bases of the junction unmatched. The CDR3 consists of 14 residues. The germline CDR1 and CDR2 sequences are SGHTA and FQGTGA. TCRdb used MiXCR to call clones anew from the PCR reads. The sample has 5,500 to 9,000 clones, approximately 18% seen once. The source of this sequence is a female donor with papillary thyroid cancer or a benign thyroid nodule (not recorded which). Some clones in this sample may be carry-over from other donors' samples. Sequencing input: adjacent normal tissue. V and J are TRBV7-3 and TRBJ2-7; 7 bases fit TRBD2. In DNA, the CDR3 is TGTGCCAGCAGCCCCACGGGGGGTAGCTACGAGCAGTACTTC. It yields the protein CASSPTGGSYEQYF.